This TCR beta chain is drawn from a study of tumor-infiltrating lymphocytes in primary liver carcinoma (dated by TCRdb to 2015 to 2018). As for the study more broadly: The five patients, three men and two women aged 30 to 69 years, had hepatocellular carcinoma (four) or combined HCC and intrahepatic cholangiocarcinoma (one). The five patients had tumors staged T1-T3 N0M0, with maximum diameters ranging from roughly 4 to 10 cm. Roughly 3.5 to 8 million productive TCRbeta reads were obtained per sample, and no significant difference in read depth was found between tissue types. Across five regions of each liver tumor, along with adjacent normal tissue and blood, the study brought together TCRbeta repertoire sequencing, expression microarrays and whole-exome sequencing. A total of 35 or so specimens from 5 patients went through TCRbeta repertoire sequencing, namely 25 tumor regions, 5 adjacent noncancerous liver tissues and 5 peripheral blood samples. Technical replicate repertoires showed high reproducibility, with mean shared-clone rates around 0.9 and correlation coefficients above 0.98. Study-level results and caveats: Because the samples were bulk and unsorted, CD4+ and CD8+ T cell repertoires could not be compared. Compared with blood, tumors had a significantly larger share of the repertoire taken up by the top 250 clones (p = 0.039). Because only the TCR beta chain was sequenced and unpaired alpha chains were not captured, true repertoire diversity is likely underestimated. Repertoire overlap was higher between tumor regions (mean about 36%) than tumor-adjacent (approximately 17%) or tumor-blood (approximately 14%) pairs, consistent with antigen-driven expansion. With just a handful of patients in the study, the authors point out that the findings should be validated in a larger study.

As regards this clonotype: Its antigen is unknown. The input lacks base qualities; no much larger clone sits a single base away.

Starting from approximately 500 ng total RNA, TCRbeta-specific cDNA was produced by reverse transcription with a constant-region primer and ProtoScript II reverse transcriptase. Three nested multiplex PCR rounds, following a slightly modified ARM-PCR procedure, were used to build the TCRbeta libraries. The first two PCR rounds used multiplex TRBV1-TRBV30 forward primers with a Cbeta reverse primer, each for around 10 cycles. Sample barcodes and Illumina adapters were attached in a final 25-cycle PCR using Deep VentR polymerase. Before sequencing, amplicons of 200-500 bp were purified from gel using a QIAquick gel extraction kit. An Illumina HiSeq 2500 was used to sequence the TCRbeta amplicons, generating 250-bp paired-end reads. The paper's data handling went like this. Reads were quality-trimmed with Trimmomatic v0.33, and paired reads were merged with FLASH v1.2.11 to recover full CDR3 sequences. MiGEC v1.2.1b assigned V, D and J germline segments to the rearranged TCRbeta sequences. Clonotype statistics and Shannon-Wiener diversity indices were calculated with VDJtools v1.0.0. Except for diversity analysis, only the 250 most abundant clonotypes of each sample were used in subsequent analyses to reduce sampling bias. The public reads were reprocessed in TCRdb via fastp at Q25 and MiXCR, keeping in-frame beta chains. Each record represents a unique CDR3 protein, reported with the most common genes and DNA among its rows. TCRdb, rather than the study authors, made the V and J calls. The sample data list about 37,000 distinct CDR3 sequences, and more than 60% of these were observed just once. Of the sample, around 38% falls within the top ten clones.

CDR1 and CDR2 are drawn from the germline V gene: SGHAT, FQNNGV. Trimming removed 4 bases from V and 4 bases from J; the gene matches leave 4 bases unexplained. The CDR3 goes from the cysteine to the phenylalanine over 15 residues. Of all the DNA, just the CDR3 is kept, 45 bases in frame from base 1. Without any cell sorting, total RNA and DNA were extracted together from around 20-30 mg of bulk tissue using the AllPrep DNA/RNA mini kit. Between late 2015 and March 2016, roughly 5 patients in China with histopathologically diagnosed primary liver carcinoma had their tumors surgically resected. Chronic HBV infection was present in the patients, and the patients were treatment-naive at sampling. Fresh tumor and adjacent tissue pieces were bisected; one half was stored in RNAlater at -80°C, the other sent for histology.

Sample: tumor-adjacent normal liver tissue. The receptor was derived from a man aged 40-49 years with primary liver carcinoma and hepatitis B virus infection. Recombination connected TRBV11-2 to TRBJ1-5, and 10 junctional nucleotides match TRBD1. The DNA is as follows: TGTGCCAGCAGCTCCGGGACAGGGGAAAATCAGCCCCAGCATTTT. Its protein is CASSSGTGENQPQHF.